The clone carrying this T cell receptor (beta chain) was seen ten or more times. The antigen remains unidentified. The J segment lost 5 bases and the V segment lost 0 bases, leaving 3 bases of the junction unmatched. Germline values: CDR1 SGHRS, CDR2 YFSETQ. This CDR3 is built from 14 residues. TCRdb analysed the 5' RACE reads with MiXCR anew, one entry per CDR3 protein. This sample has just under 600,000 distinct CDR3 sequences, with about 13% found just once. The data were obtained in a study of T cells after yellow fever vaccination. Study at large: Any fraction with a low cell number was prepared using SMART-Seq v4 Ultra Low Input. Study-level results: High-abundance clonotypes from the bulk population could contaminate FACS-sorted repertoires.

Specimen: PBMCs, collected on the day of the yellow fever booster vaccination. The receptor was derived from a man aged 25 to 40 who received the YFV17D yellow fever vaccine. This chain uses TRBV5-1 with TRBJ2-7, with 9 bases lining up with TRBD2. CDR3 nucleotides: TGCGCCAGCAGCTTGGCTAGCGGGATCAACGAGCAGTACTTC. This translates into CASSLASGINEQYF. The full variable domain, its missing parts supplied by reference TRBV5-1 and TRBJ2-7, is KAGVTQTPRYLIKTRGQQVTLSCSPISGHRSVSWYQQTPGQGLQFLFEYFSETQRNKGNFPGRFSGRQFSNSRSEMNVSTLELGDSALYLCASSLASGINEQYFGPGTRLTVT.